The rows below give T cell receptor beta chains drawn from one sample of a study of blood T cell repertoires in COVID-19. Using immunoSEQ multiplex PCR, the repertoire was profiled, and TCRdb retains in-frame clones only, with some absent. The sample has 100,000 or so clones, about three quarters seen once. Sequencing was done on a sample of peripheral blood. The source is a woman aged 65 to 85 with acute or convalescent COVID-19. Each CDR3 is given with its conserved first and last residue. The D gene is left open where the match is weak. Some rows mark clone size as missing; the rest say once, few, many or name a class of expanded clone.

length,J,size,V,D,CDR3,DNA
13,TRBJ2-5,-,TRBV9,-,CASSVGGPETQYF,TGTGCCAGCAGCGTAGGGGGGCCGGAGACCCAGTACTTC
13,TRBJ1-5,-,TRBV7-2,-,CASSPTGNRPQHF,TGTGCCAGCAGCCCAACAGGGAATAGACCCCAGCATTTT
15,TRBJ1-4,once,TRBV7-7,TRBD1,CASSLTTGRNEKLFF,TGTGCCAGCAGCTTAACGACAGGGCGTAATGAAAAACTGTTTTTT
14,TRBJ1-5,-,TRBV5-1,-,CASSSDSGNQPQHF,TGCGCCAGCAGCTCAGACTCAGGCAATCAGCCCCAGCATTTT
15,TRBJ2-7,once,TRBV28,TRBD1,CASSTSGTGGYEQYF,TGTGCCAGCAGTACGTCCGGGACAGGGGGTTACGAGCAGTACTTC
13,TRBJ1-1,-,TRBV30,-,CAWVADVGTEAFF,TGTGCCTGGGTAGCTGATGTTGGAACTGAAGCTTTCTTT
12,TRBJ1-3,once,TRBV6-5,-,CASSYDGGTIYF,TGTGCCAGCAGTTACGACGGAGGTACCATATATTTT
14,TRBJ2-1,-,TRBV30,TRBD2,CAWKLAGGLNEQFF,TGTGCCTGGAAACTGGCGGGGGGGCTAAATGAGCAGTTCTTC
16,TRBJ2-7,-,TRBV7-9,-,CASSHFPVGGNYEQYF,TGTGCCAGCAGCCATTTCCCCGTCGGGGGTAACTACGAGCAGTACTTC
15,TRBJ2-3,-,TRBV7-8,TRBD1,CASSPGGGYTDTQYF,TGTGCCAGCAGCCCAGGGGGCGGCTACACAGATACGCAGTATTTT
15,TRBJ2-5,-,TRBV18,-,CASSPFRAPQETQYF,TGTGCCAGCTCACCATTCAGGGCACCACAAGAGACCCAGTACTTC
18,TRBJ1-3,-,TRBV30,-,CAWSVAGAAGGTGNTIYF,TGTGCCTGGAGTGTAGCAGGAGCGGCGGGAGGAACTGGAAACACCATATATTTT
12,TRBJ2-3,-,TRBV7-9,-,CASSPVSDTQYF,TGTGCCAGCAGCCCCGTCTCAGATACGCAGTATTTT
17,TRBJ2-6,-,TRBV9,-,CASSALPGASGANVLTF,TGTGCCAGCAGCGCCCTGCCAGGGGCCTCTGGGGCCAACGTCCTGACTTTC